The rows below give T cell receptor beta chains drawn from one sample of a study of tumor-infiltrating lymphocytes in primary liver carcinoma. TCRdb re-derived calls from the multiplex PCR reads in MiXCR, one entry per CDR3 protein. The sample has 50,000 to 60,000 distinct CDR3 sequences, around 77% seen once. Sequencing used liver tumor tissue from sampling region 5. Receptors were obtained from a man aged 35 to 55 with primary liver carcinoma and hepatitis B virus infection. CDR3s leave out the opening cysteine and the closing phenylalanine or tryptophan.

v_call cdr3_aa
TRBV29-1 SGRLADNEQF
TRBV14 VGSVIAGWVDNEQF
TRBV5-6 ASSYRNQPYH
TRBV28 ASSLRDRGAGNTRY
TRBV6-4 DSSDSAGGTDTQY
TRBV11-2 ASSLALGGANTGELF
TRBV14 ASSQDGQGTGYNEQH
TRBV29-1 SVDVEERVDGYT
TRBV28 TSSSGRTSGIDTQY
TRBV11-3 ANSLSVSNNEQF
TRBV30 AWSCGSRKTQY
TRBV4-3 TSSQEREVNYEQF
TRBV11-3 AGSLGEGANYYKEQF
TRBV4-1 ASSQDKALAMAQY
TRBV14 TSSQYRGSYDEQF
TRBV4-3 AGSQDPYSEHNEQF
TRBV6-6 ASSQTVTEAI
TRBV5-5 ASSFGRPYEQY
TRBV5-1 ASSSRGRRNTEAF
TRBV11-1 ASSSRGCSVGARTDTQY
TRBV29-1 GVDKAGAIGQY
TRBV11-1 TSSYRGPFSGSCF
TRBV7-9 ASNDWGSGTYNEQF
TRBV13 VSSFWGTSAYEQY
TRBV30 VWTELAGVSGANVLT
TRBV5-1 ASSLAGGRTDTQY
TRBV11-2 ASSLDPESSYNEQF
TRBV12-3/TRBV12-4 ASSLVQGGAQY
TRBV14 ASTAVAGWANNEQF
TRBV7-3 ASSLTQTNSPLH
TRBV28 ASTREIQVTQY
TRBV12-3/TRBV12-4 ASEKGRDLPDTHY
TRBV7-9 VSSLKETQY
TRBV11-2 TSSLPGGGNQPQH
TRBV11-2 ASSFGLAYTDTQY
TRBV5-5 AGSLIASGIHNEQF
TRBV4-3 ASSQDRTSGYEQY
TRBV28 ANRTDLTSGNEQF
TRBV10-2 ASTAGFNQPQH
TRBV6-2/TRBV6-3 ASRRSGIWRGTEAF
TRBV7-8 ASSAKTSGPYEQY
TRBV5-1 ASSSTGPAEQF
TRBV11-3 ASSLDLGVAQTQH
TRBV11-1 ASSYTGPYSWELS
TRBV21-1 TSSSYRDSSYKQY
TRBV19 ATYTGELF
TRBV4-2 ASSVLDGNYDYT
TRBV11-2 TSSLARGGNQPQR
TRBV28 ARSLGRLAEAF